Shown below are 32 T cell receptor beta chains from a single sample sequenced in a study of early T cells in non-severe SARS-CoV-2 infection. TCRdb analysed the 5' RACE reads with MiXCR anew, one entry per CDR3 protein. Among under 35,000 distinct CDR3 sequences listed, about 4.6% were seen once. The sequenced sample consisted of whole blood. These receptor sequences come from an adult who was a healthcare worker with PCR-confirmed SARS-CoV-2 infection or an uninfected control (not recorded which).

Many counts were recorded for this clonotype. V and J are TRBV6-6 and TRBJ2-7; D might be TRBD1 (6 bases). The CDR3 is made up of 15 amino acids. V was clipped by 2 bases and J by 1 base, with 12 bases between them. Germline loops: CDR1 MNHNY, CDR2 SVGAGI (reference sequence). The CDR3, as DNA: TGTGCCAGCAGTTACCCCGGGACACAGTCCTACGAGCAGTACTTC. Translated, it gives CASSYPGTQSYEQYF.

This clonotype has a count of ten or more. The chain has TRBV5-8 and TRBJ1-2, with D perhaps TRBD1 (6 bases). CDR3 length: 19 residues. Germline-derived CDR1 and CDR2 are SGHTS and YDEGEE. V shed 0 bases and J shed 6 bases, with 27 bases lying between them. This CDR3 reads CASSLAATGGLGETNGYTF. The CDR3 bases are TGTGCCAGCAGCTTGGCTGCGACGGGGGGCTTAGGGGAGACGAATGGCTACACCTTC.

This clonotype was detected ten times or more. This chain connects TRBV12-3 or TRBV12-4 to TRBJ2-3; maybe TRBD2 (6 bases). The CDR3 sequence is 16 residues long. V lost 5 bases, J lost 6 bases, and 21 bases lay in between. The CDR3 DNA sequence: TGTGCCAGCAGTACTGGACTATCAGAGGGATCGGATACGCAGTATTTT. The encoded protein is CASSTGLSEGSDTQYF.

In its sample, this clonotype was seen many times. The genes are TRBV27 and TRBJ1-5; tentatively, D is TRBD1 (6 bases). The V gene lost 5 bases and the J gene lost 0 bases, with 14 bases spanning the gap. The CDR3 totals 16 residues. Germline V gene data show CDR1 as MNHEY and CDR2 as SMNVEV (reference sequence). In DNA form, the CDR3 reads TGTGCCAGCAGTCCTACAGGGTTATATAGCAATCAGCCCCAGCATTTT. It encodes CASSPTGLYSNQPQHF.

At least ten counts were recorded for this clonotype. The gene calls are TRBV7-2 and TRBJ1-2, with D possibly TRBD1 on 5 matching bases. Germline V lookup: CDR1 SGHTA, CDR2 FQGNSA. The CDR3 length is 12 residues. Between the trimmed V and J ends, which lost 3 bases and 4 bases, there was a span of 6 bases. CDR3 coding DNA: TGTGCCAGCAGCTTCCAGGGCTATGGCTACACCTTC. The encoded protein is CASSFQGYGYTF.

The CDR3 sequence is CSVVGLSYEQYF. The CDR3, as DNA: TGCAGCGTTGTAGGGCTCTCCTACGAGCAGTACTTC. This chain links TRBV29-1 with TRBJ2-7; D gene uncertain. V was cut by 4 bases and J by 0 bases, with 7 bases left in between. Germline assignment: CDR1 SQVTM and CDR2 ANQGSEA. The CDR3 sequence is 12 residues long.

This clonotype occurred a few times. The chain has TRBV2 and TRBJ2-7; D is perhaps TRBD1 (5 bases). Trimming stripped 0 bases from V and 2 bases from J, with 11 bases between. Germline loops: CDR1 SNHLY, CDR2 FYNNEI. The CDR3 contains 15 residues. DNA for the CDR3: TGTGCCAGCAGTGAAGCTGAACTGGGGCCCTACGAGCAGTACTTC. Its protein is CASSEAELGPYEQYF. The full variable domain, its missing parts supplied by reference TRBV2 and TRBJ2-7, is EPEVTQTPSHQVTQMGQEVILRCVPISNHLYFYWYRQILGQKVEFLVSFYNNEISEKSEIFDDQFSVERPDGSNFTLKIRSTKLEDSAMYFCASSEAELGPYEQYFGPGTRLTVT.

This clonotype was seen ten or more times. CDR3 sequence: CASSYGTSGYEQYF. The CDR3 coding sequence is TGTGCCAGCAGTTACGGGACTAGCGGCTACGAGCAGTACTTC. V usage is TRBV6-2 or TRBV6-3 and J usage is TRBJ2-7, with 11 bases matching TRBD2. This CDR3 spans 14 amino acids. J was trimmed by 3 bases and V by 2 bases; bases with no gene match: 0. The V gene's germline CDR1 is MNHEY and CDR2 SVGEGT.

This clonotype has only a few counts. This chain links TRBV12-3 or TRBV12-4 with TRBJ1-2; D unclear. The V and J ends lost 5 bases and 1 base respectively, with 14 bases between them. The CDR3 has 15 amino acids. The chain's CDR3 is CASSPSGVYNYGYTF. DNA of the CDR3: TGTGCCAGCAGTCCCTCAGGAGTTTATAACTATGGCTACACCTTC.

The chain employs TRBV2 and TRBJ2-3; 10 bases are a match to TRBD2. The trim removed 7 bases at V and 1 base at J, leaving 17 bases unmatched. This CDR3 has 19 amino acids. Germline loops: CDR1 SNHLY, CDR2 FYNNEI. The CDR3 DNA sequence: TGTGCCAGCAACCCCGGTGTAGCGGGGGGTCCGAGGGGCACAGATACGCAGTATTTT. This gives the protein CASNPGVAGGPRGTDTQYF.

The table lists this clonotype with a few counts. The rearrangement uses TRBV4-2 and TRBJ2-2, with a tentative D call TRBD1 (5 bases). Germline loops: CDR1 LGHNA, CDR2 YNFKEQ. The CDR3 totals 14 residues. V was pared by 0 bases and J by 6 bases, with 8 bases between. The CDR3 region has the DNA TGTGCCAGCAGCCAAGACAGGGTCGCCGGGGAGCTGTTTTTT. Translation: CASSQDRVAGELFF.

The table lists this clonotype with a few counts. The genes are TRBV4-1 and TRBJ2-3, with TRBD1 identical over 10 bases. Germline lookup yields CDR1 MGHRA and CDR2 YSYEKL. This CDR3 is built from 17 residues. With 4 bases clipped from V and 1 base from J, the junction kept 8 bases outside the gene matches. The CDR3 DNA reads as TGCGCCAGCAGCCGTACAGAGACAGGGGGCGGCACAGATACGCAGTATTTT. It encodes CASSRTETGGGTDTQYF.

In its sample, this clonotype was seen a few times. The chain combines TRBV12-2 with TRBJ2-7; the D call in the table, TRBD2, was not verified against the DNA. TRBV12-2 is classified as a pseudogene. This CDR3 region has 15 residues. The CDR3 nucleotides are TGTGCAAGTCGCTTAGGTGGACTAGCGCGCTACGAGCAGTACTTC. Residues: CASRLGGLARYEQYF.

This clonotype was seen many times. V gene TRBV29-1 combines with J gene TRBJ1-3; 10 bases are a match to TRBD1. Germline values: CDR1 SQVTM, CDR2 ANQGSEA. The CDR3 totals 15 residues. The V segment lost 7 bases and the J segment 0 bases; nucleotides outside the gene matches: 6. The CDR3 is CSAWGTGDSGNTIYF. CDR3 in DNA: TGCAGCGCTTGGGGGACAGGGGACTCTGGAAACACCATATATTTT. Based on the CDR3 plus reference TRBV29-1 and TRBJ1-3, the full variable domain is SAVISQKPSRDICQRGTSLTIQCQVDSQVTMMFWYRQQPGQSLTLIATANQGSEATYESGFVIDKFPISRPNLTFSTLTVSNMSPEDSSIYLCSAWGTGDSGNTIYFGEGSWLTVV.

This clonotype was seen a single time. The chain joins TRBV7-2 to TRBJ2-1; no definite D call. Germline V gene sequence: CDR1 SGHTA, CDR2 FQGNSA. V lost 2 bases and J 4 bases, leaving 12 bases between the germline ends. CDR3 size: 15 residues. In DNA, the CDR3 is TGTGCCAGCAGCTTAACGGACGGTACTTACAATGAGCAGTTCTTC. Its protein is CASSLTDGTYNEQFF. The entire variable domain, with the rest obtained from reference TRBV7-2 and TRBJ2-1, is as follows: GAGVSQSPSNKVTEKGKDVELRCDPISGHTALYWYRQSLGQGLEFLIYFQGNSAPDKSGLPSDRFSAERTGGSVSTLTIQRTQQEDSAVYLCASSLTDGTYNEQFFGPGTRLTVL.

This sequence joins TRBV24-1 and TRBJ2-3; a possible D gene is TRBD1 (6 bases). Germline V gene lookup returns CDR1 KGHDR and CDR2 SFDVKD. V dropped 4 bases and J dropped 2 bases, with 18 bases sitting between them. The CDR3 totals 17 residues. The CDR3 DNA reads as TGTGCCACCAGTGAGACTAAACAACAGGGTTCCACAGATACGCAGTATTTT. Protein: CATSETKQQGSTDTQYF.

There are many counts of this clonotype. This chain connects TRBV5-1 to TRBJ2-1; 8 positions agree with TRBD1. CDR1 SGHRS and CDR2 YFSETQ come from the germline V gene. CDR3 size: 20 residues. J gave up 0 bases and V 0 bases, and 14 bases lay outside the gene matches. The CDR3 sequence is CASSLAKGQGRLSSYNEQFF. The CDR3 DNA is TGCGCCAGCAGCTTGGCCAAAGGACAGGGAAGACTAAGCTCCTACAATGAGCAGTTCTTC.

This clonotype was seen ten or more times. This rearrangement joins TRBV7-9 to TRBJ2-1; 11 bases are shared with TRBD2. CDR1 and CDR2 from the germline V gene are SEHNR and FQNEAQ (reference sequence). V lost 5 bases to trimming and J lost 4 bases; unmatched junction nucleotides: 13. The CDR3 consists of 18 residues. The CDR3 reads CASSPRVASGGRYNEQFF. The CDR3 DNA is TGTGCCAGCAGCCCGCGGGTTGCTAGCGGGGGGCGATACAATGAGCAGTTCTTC.

This clonotype appeared many times. The chain couples TRBV7-9 to TRBJ1-1; unclear D gene. This CDR3 is built from 14 residues. Looked up from germline, CDR1 is SEHNR and CDR2 is FQNEAQ (reference sequence). The germline V and J ends were trimmed by 2 bases and 0 bases, with 7 bases remaining between them. The CDR3 loop reads CASSLSRLNTEAFF. The CDR3 bases are TGTGCCAGCAGCTTATCCAGACTGAACACTGAAGCTTTCTTT.

This clonotype occurred many times. The chain recombines TRBV20-1 with TRBJ2-1; 8 nucleotides agree with TRBD1. Trimming took 0 bases from V and 9 from J; bases not matched to a gene: 4. In germline, CDR1 is DFQATT, CDR2 SNEGSKA (reference sequence). The CDR3 is made up of 13 amino acids. The CDR3 nucleotides are TGCAGTGCTAGAGACAGGGGGCGGGGTGAGCAGTTCTTC. It encodes CSARDRGRGEQFF.

This clonotype occurred a few times. This chain links TRBV3-1 with TRBJ2-7; no firm D call. Trimming removed 0 bases at V and 6 bases at J, with 6 bases between. This CDR3 comprises 12 residues. CDR1 and CDR2 (germline): LGHDT, YNNKEL (reference sequence). CDR3 in DNA: TGTGCCAGCAGCCAAGAATGGGCCGAGCAGTACTTC. It encodes CASSQEWAEQYF.

This clonotype was detected many times. The chain is built from TRBV11-2 and TRBJ2-6; tentative D call: TRBD1 (6 bases). Germline-derived CDR1 and CDR2 are SGHAT and FQNNGV. The CDR3 is 19 residues long. Trimming took off 2 bases at V and 0 bases at J, with 17 bases between the two ends. CDR3 sequence: CASSLLNRARYSGANVLTF. As DNA, the CDR3 is TGTGCCAGCAGCTTATTAAACAGGGCCCGATACTCTGGGGCCAACGTCCTGACTTTC.

This clonotype appeared a few times. The rearrangement joins TRBV29-1 to TRBJ2-5, with 7 bases fitting TRBD2. In germline, CDR1 is SQVTM, CDR2 ANQGSEA. V was clipped by 6 bases and J by 1 base; unmatched bases: 5. This CDR3 has 13 amino acids. The CDR3 DNA is TGCAGCGTAAAACGGGGGGTCCAAGAGACCCAGTACTTC. Translating gives CSVKRGVQETQYF.

The sample holds many counts of this clonotype. The V gene is TRBV7-6, the J gene TRBJ2-7; TRBD1 is a possible D gene (6 bases). The germline V and J ends were trimmed by 5 bases and 1 base, with 12 bases remaining between them. CDR1 SGHVS and CDR2 FNYEAQ come from the germline V gene. This CDR3 contains 14 residues. The CDR3 is CASSPETGSYEQYF. CDR3 in DNA: TGTGCCAGCAGCCCGGAGACAGGATCCTACGAGCAGTACTTC.

In this sample, this clonotype turned up a few times. This chain's CDR3 is CATQSKGKLEKLFF. The CDR3 region has the DNA TGTGCCACCCAGAGCAAGGGGAAGCTTGAAAAACTGTTTTTT. The chain has TRBV3-1 and TRBJ1-4; D might be TRBD1 (5 bases). The CDR3 has 14 residues. The V gene lost 10 bases and the J gene lost 7 bases, with 19 bases spanning the gap. Germline V lookup: CDR1 LGHDT, CDR2 YNNKEL (reference sequence).

The rearrangement joins TRBV10-3 to TRBJ2-7; no definite D call. CDR3 length: 12 residues. Germline CDR1 reads ENHRY; CDR2 reads SYGVKD. Trimming removed 4 bases from V and 4 bases from J, with 8 bases in between. For the CDR3, the DNA is TGTGCCATCAGTGGAATGGGGTACGAGCAGTACTTC. Protein product: CAISGMGYEQYF.

This clonotype was observed a few times. The chain uses TRBV5-1 and TRBJ2-3; 10 positions match TRBD1. V lost 0 bases, J lost 3 bases, and 4 bases stayed unmatched. This CDR3 contains 16 residues. Germline V gene data show CDR1 as SGHRS and CDR2 as YFSETQ. CDR3 region: CASSLEGQGRTDTQYF. The CDR3 DNA reads as TGCGCCAGCAGCTTGGAGGGACAGGGGAGGACAGATACGCAGTATTTT.

In this sample, this clonotype turned up many times. Written as DNA, the CDR3 is TGTGCCAGCTCACCTGTAGAACGGTATCAGCCCCAGCATTTT. Amino acids: CASSPVERYQPQHF. The genes are TRBV18 and TRBJ1-5; D not resolved. CDR1 KGHSH and CDR2 LQKENI come from the germline V gene. V lost 3 bases and J lost 5, with 11 bases in between. The CDR3 extends over 14 amino acids.

This clonotype occurred many times. The chain is built from TRBV6-4 and TRBJ2-1, with D possibly matching TRBD2 (6 bases). V was shortened by 0 bases and J by 0 bases, with 9 bases between the two germline ends. CDR3 length: 16 residues. Germline CDR1 and CDR2: MRHNA and SNTAGT. The CDR3 nucleotides read TGTGCCAGCAGTGACTCCGGGACTGTCTCCTACAATGAGCAGTTCTTC. This codes for CASSDSGTVSYNEQFF.

There are many counts of this clonotype. The genes are TRBV7-9 and TRBJ2-1; TRBD2 aligns across 7 bases. The CDR3 consists of 15 residues. Trimming cost V 4 bases and J 2 bases; bases outside gene matches: 5. CDR1 is SEHNR, CDR2 FQNEAQ, per germline (reference sequence). The CDR3 DNA reads as TGTGCCAGCAGCTCCCGGGACTACGCCTACAATGAGCAGTTCTTC. This sequence encodes CASSSRDYAYNEQFF.

This clonotype was counted many times. V is TRBV11-3 and J is TRBJ2-2, with D possibly matching TRBD2 (6 bases). The V end was cut by 7 bases, the J end by 1 base, with 16 bases between. CDR3 length equals 16 residues. The germline V gene has CDR1 SGHNT and CDR2 YENEEA. CDR3 sequence (DNA): TGTGCCAGCATATCCCCTCCGGGGGAGAACACCGGGGAGCTGTTTTTT. Amino acid sequence: CASISPPGENTGELFF. Supplemented by reference TRBV11-3 and TRBJ2-2, the full variable domain reads EAGVVQSPRYKIIEKKQPVAFWCNPISGHNTLYWYLQNLGQGPELLIRYENEEAVDDSQLPKDRFSAERLKGVDSTLKIQPAELGDSAVYLCASISPPGENTGELFFGEGSRLTVL.

This clonotype was counted a few times. The rearrangement uses TRBV29-1 and TRBJ1-2; the match to TRBD1 covers 10 bases. The V gene's germline CDR1 is SQVTM and CDR2 ANQGSEA. This CDR3 spans 13 amino acids. Trimming cost V 6 bases and J 6 bases; bases outside gene matches: 7. CDR3 residues: CSVDRQGANGYTF. CDR3 bases: TGCAGCGTGGACCGACAGGGGGCAAATGGCTACACCTTC.